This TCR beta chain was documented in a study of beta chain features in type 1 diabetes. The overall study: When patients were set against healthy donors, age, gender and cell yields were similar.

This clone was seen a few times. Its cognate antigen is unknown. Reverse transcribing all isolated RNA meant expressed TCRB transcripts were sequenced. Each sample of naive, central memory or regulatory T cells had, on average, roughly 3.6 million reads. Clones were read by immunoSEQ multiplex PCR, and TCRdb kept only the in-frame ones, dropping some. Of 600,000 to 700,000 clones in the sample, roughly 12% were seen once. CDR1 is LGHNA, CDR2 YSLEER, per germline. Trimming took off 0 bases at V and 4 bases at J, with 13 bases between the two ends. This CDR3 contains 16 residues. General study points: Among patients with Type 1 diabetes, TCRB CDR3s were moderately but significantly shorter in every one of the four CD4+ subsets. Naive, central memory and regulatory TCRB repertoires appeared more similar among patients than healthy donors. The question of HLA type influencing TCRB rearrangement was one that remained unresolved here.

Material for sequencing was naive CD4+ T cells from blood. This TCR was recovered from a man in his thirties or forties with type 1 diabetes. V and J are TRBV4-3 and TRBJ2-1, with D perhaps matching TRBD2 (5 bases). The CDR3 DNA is TGCGCCAGCAGCCAAGATCGAGAGACGGGATACAATGAGCAGTTCTTC. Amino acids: CASSQDRETGYNEQFF.